These 20 T cell receptor beta chains were sequenced from one sample in a study of T cells in Graves' hyperthyroidism and ophthalmopathy. Amplified TCR beta CDR3 regions came from RNA transcripts. HTBI primers drove first-round RT-PCR of the TCR CDR3. TCRdb fed the multiplex PCR reads into MiXCR, producing one record per CDR3 protein. This table has hundreds of thousands of distinct CDR3 sequences, roughly 13% appearing once. The sequencing sample was made of blood. The receptors here all came from a woman aged 25 to 45 with Graves' hyperthyroidism that later progressed to Graves' ophthalmopathy.

In this sample, this clonotype turned up many times. This chain joins TRBV29-1 and TRBJ1-1; D is uncertain. Trimming took 1 base from V and 1 from J, leaving 7 bases between them. The CDR3 covers 13 residues. The germline CDR1 and CDR2 sequences are SQVTM and ANQGSEA. In DNA form, the CDR3 reads TGCAGCGTTGAAGGACCAACGAACACTGAAGCTTTCTTT. It yields the protein CSVEGPTNTEAFF.

Many counts were recorded for this clonotype. This chain connects TRBV12-3 or TRBV12-4 to TRBJ1-1, with TRBD1 identical over 10 bases. This CDR3 spans 16 amino acids. V gave up 2 bases and J gave up 0 bases; unmatched junction bases: 3. The DNA of the CDR3 is TGTGCCAGCAGTTTACGGGACAGGGGATTGAACACTGAAGCTTTCTTT. It is translated as CASSLRDRGLNTEAFF.

This rearrangement joins TRBV19 to TRBJ2-7, with 7 bases identical to TRBD2. With 1 base clipped from V and 0 bases from J, the junction kept 3 bases outside the gene matches. CDR1 LNHDA and CDR2 SQIVND come from the germline V gene (reference sequence). The CDR3 is made up of 15 amino acids. CDR3 bases: TGTGCCAGTAGTATAGGAGGGAGGGACTCCTACGAGCAGTACTTC. This sequence encodes CASSIGGRDSYEQYF.

This clonotype came up many times. The chain combines TRBV10-3 with TRBJ2-2; 9 nucleotides line up with TRBD1. This CDR3 has 14 residues. Trimming at V came to 10 bases and at J to 4 bases, leaving 7 bases not matched to a gene. From germline, CDR1 is ENHRY and CDR2 SYGVKD. In DNA, the CDR3 is TGTGCCAGCCAGCCGGGACAGGGCACCGGGGAGCTGTTTTTT. Translating it yields CASQPGQGTGELFF.

The sample holds many counts of this clonotype. This rearrangement joins TRBV12-3 or TRBV12-4 to TRBJ1-4; 7 bases map to TRBD1. The CDR3 spans 14 residues. Trimming cost V 6 bases and J 4 bases; bases outside gene matches: 5. DNA of the CDR3: TGTGCCAGCAGCACGACAGGGCTTAATGAAAAACTGTTTTTT. Translating gives CASSTTGLNEKLFF.

This clonotype appeared a few times. This chain uses TRBV9 with TRBJ2-7; weak D call: TRBD1 (6 bases). In germline, CDR1 is SGDLS, CDR2 YYNGEE. Between the trimmed V and J ends, which lost 10 bases and 4 bases, there was a span of 21 bases. The CDR3 sequence is 14 residues long. The CDR3 loop is CAAPWAGVPYEQYF. CDR3 nucleotide sequence: TGTGCCGCTCCCTGGGCAGGGGTCCCTTACGAGCAGTACTTC.

This clonotype was counted many times. The chain joins TRBV5-1 to TRBJ2-1, with 16 nucleotides matching TRBD2. V shed 4 bases, J shed 14 bases, and the junction held 6 bases outside the gene matches. The V gene's germline CDR1 is SGHRS and CDR2 YFSETQ. This CDR3 is built from 14 residues. The CDR3 loop is CASSGPGTSGREFF. The CDR3, as DNA: TGCGCCAGCAGCGGACCCGGGACTAGCGGGAGGGAGTTCTTC. The full variable domain, completed using reference TRBV5-1 and TRBJ2-1, is KAGVTQTPRYLIKTRGQQVTLSCSPISGHRSVSWYQQTPGQGLQFLFEYFSETQRNKGNFPGRFSGRQFSNSRSEMNVSTLELGDSALYLCASSGPGTSGREFFGPGTRLTVL.

This clonotype was counted at least ten times. The genes are TRBV10-3 and TRBJ2-3; the match to TRBD2 covers 8 bases. With 7 bases clipped from V and 2 bases from J, the junction kept 5 bases outside the gene matches. CDR3 length: 14 residues. Germline lookup yields CDR1 ENHRY and CDR2 SYGVKD. The CDR3 region is CAIKREGTTDTQYF. In nucleotides, the CDR3 is TGTGCCATCAAACGGGAGGGCACCACAGATACGCAGTATTTT.

This clonotype was seen many times. V is TRBV11-2 and J is TRBJ2-7, with TRBD1 identical over 9 bases. The CDR3 is 16 amino acids. Germline V gives CDR1 SGHAT, CDR2 FQNNGV. With 0 bases clipped from V and 3 bases from J, the junction kept 6 bases outside the gene matches. The CDR3 loop is CASSLDLTGGSYEQYF. CDR3 sequence (DNA): TGTGCCAGCAGCTTAGATCTGACAGGGGGAAGCTACGAGCAGTACTTC.

This clonotype appeared a few times. J is TRBJ2-5 and V is TRBV18; TRBD2 is a possible D gene (6 bases). V lost 2 bases and J 5 bases, leaving 12 bases between the germline ends. Germline loops: CDR1 KGHSH, CDR2 LQKENI. The CDR3 totals 14 residues. The CDR3 DNA follows: TGTGCCAGCTCACCAGACGGAGGAGGGGAGACCCAGTACTTC. Encoded protein: CASSPDGGGETQYF.

There are a few counts of this clonotype. The V call is TRBV19, the J call TRBJ2-3, with 7 bases identical to TRBD2. The trim removed 9 bases at V and 2 bases at J, leaving 5 bases unmatched. The germline V gene encodes CDR1 LNHDA and CDR2 SQIVND (reference sequence). This CDR3 spans 13 amino acids. DNA for the CDR3: TGTGCCAGCCTGGGACTAAACACAGATACGCAGTATTTT. This translates into CASLGLNTDTQYF.

V usage is TRBV6-1 and J usage is TRBJ1-2; possible D gene TRBD1, 5 bases. The V end lost 8 bases, the J end lost 5 bases, and 18 bases lay between the germline ends. The CDR3 covers 14 residues. Germline V gene data show CDR1 as MNHNS and CDR2 as SASEGT. The CDR3 sequence: CASSQPGGVYGYTF. In nucleotides, the CDR3 is TGTGCCAGCTCGCAGCCTGGAGGGGTTTATGGCTACACCTTC.

At least ten counts were recorded for this clonotype. This chain joins TRBV7-9 and TRBJ2-1, with D unresolved. The CDR3 totals 12 residues. Germline CDR1 reads SEHNR; CDR2 reads FQNEAQ (reference sequence). V lost 5 bases and J lost 6, with 8 bases in between. CDR3 in amino acids: CASSPASNEQFF. CDR3 in DNA: TGTGCCAGCAGCCCCGCTAGCAATGAGCAGTTCTTC.

There are many counts of this clonotype. This chain connects TRBV7-9 to TRBJ2-3, with a tentative D call TRBD2 (5 bases). V was clipped by 5 bases and J by 2 bases, with 26 bases between them. The CDR3 is 19 amino acids. Germline CDR1 reads SEHNR; CDR2 reads FQNEAQ (reference sequence). In DNA, the CDR3 is TGTGCCAGCAGCCTTGGCCGAGGGCAGGCAGGAGGAGCCACAGATACGCAGTATTTT. Protein product: CASSLGRGQAGGATDTQYF.

A few counts support this clonotype. The chain couples TRBV7-2 to TRBJ1-1; D gene unclear. The CDR3 covers 15 residues. V lost 0 bases to trimming and J lost 0 bases, with 8 bases between them. Germline CDR1 SGHTA, CDR2 FQGNSA. CDR3 bases: TGTGCCAGCAGCTTAGCTCAACTCCTGAACACTGAAGCTTTCTTT. This sequence encodes CASSLAQLLNTEAFF.

The chain carries TRBV7-9 and TRBJ1-2; the D is unclear. V lost 5 bases, J lost 7 bases, and 8 bases lay in between. From germline, CDR1 is SEHNR and CDR2 FQNEAQ (reference sequence). The length of the CDR3 is 11 residues. This chain's CDR3 is CASSPSGGYTF. The CDR3 region has the DNA TGTGCCAGCAGCCCATCAGGTGGCTACACCTTC.

This clonotype has at least ten counts. The chain joins TRBV5-1 to TRBJ2-3; TRBD2 aligns across 8 bases. Germline V gives CDR1 SGHRS, CDR2 YFSETQ. CDR3 length equals 18 residues. With 4 bases clipped from V and 2 bases from J, the junction kept 15 bases outside the gene matches. The CDR3 reads CASSPDLGGRSDTDTQYF. The CDR3 coding sequence is TGCGCCAGCAGCCCCGACCTGGGCGGGAGGTCAGACACAGATACGCAGTATTTT.

This clonotype was detected ten times or more. The J gene is TRBJ1-2, the V gene TRBV7-2; 9 bases are a match to TRBD1. Germline CDR1 reads SGHTA; CDR2 reads FQGNSA. The CDR3 loop spans 13 amino acids. J was trimmed by 4 bases and V by 8 bases; bases with no gene match: 5. The CDR3 spells CASARDRAYGYTF. The CDR3 DNA is TGTGCCAGCGCCCGGGACAGGGCCTATGGCTACACCTTC.

This clonotype was observed many times. The V and J genes are TRBV28 and TRBJ1-1; a possible D gene is TRBD1 (6 bases). CDR1 and CDR2 (germline): MDHEN, SYDVKM. V was trimmed by 3 bases and J by 7 bases, leaving 18 bases between them. The CDR3 contains 15 residues. The CDR3: CASSLEGGGRHEAFF. As DNA, the CDR3 is TGTGCCAGCAGTTTGGAAGGGGGGGGTAGACATGAAGCTTTCTTT.

This clonotype showed up just a few times. The J gene is TRBJ2-5, the V gene TRBV3-1; D perhaps matches TRBD1 (6 bases). The germline gives CDR1 LGHDT, CDR2 YNNKEL (reference sequence). V lost 5 bases and J 5 bases, leaving 15 bases between the germline ends. The CDR3 runs to 14 residues. The DNA of the CDR3 is TGTGCCAGCAGCTCTAGAGCAGGGGCCGAGACCCAGTACTTC. This gives the protein CASSSRAGAETQYF.